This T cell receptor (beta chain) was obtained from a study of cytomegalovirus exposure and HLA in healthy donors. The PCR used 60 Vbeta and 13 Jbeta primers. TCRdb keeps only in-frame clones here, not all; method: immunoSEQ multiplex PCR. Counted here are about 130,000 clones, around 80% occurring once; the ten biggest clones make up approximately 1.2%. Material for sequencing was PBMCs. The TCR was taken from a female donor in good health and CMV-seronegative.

The CDR3 reads CASRRGAGYGYTF. In DNA form, the CDR3 reads TGTGCCTCCAGGCGGGGCGCGGGCTATGGCTACACCTTC. The rearrangement uses TRBV6-5 and TRBJ1-2; D might be TRBD1 (5 bases). V shed 11 bases and J shed 4 bases, with 17 bases lying between them. Germline lookup yields CDR1 MNHEY and CDR2 SVGAGI. The CDR3 loop spans 13 amino acids.